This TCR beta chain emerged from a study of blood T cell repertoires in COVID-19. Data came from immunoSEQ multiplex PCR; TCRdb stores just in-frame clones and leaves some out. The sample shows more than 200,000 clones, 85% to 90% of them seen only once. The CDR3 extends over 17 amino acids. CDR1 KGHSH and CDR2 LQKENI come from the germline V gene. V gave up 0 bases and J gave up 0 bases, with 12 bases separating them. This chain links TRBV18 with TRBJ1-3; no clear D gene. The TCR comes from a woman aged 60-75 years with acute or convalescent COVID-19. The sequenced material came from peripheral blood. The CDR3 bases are TGTGCCAGCTCACCACCGAGCGCCGGATACTCTGGAAACACCATATATTTT. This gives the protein CASSPPSAGYSGNTIYF.